The entry that follows covers one TCR beta chain sequence. The data belong to a study of blood T cell repertoires in COVID-19. Study information: PBMCs, B-cell-depleted T cells, or T cells were the source of the cDNA or gDNA that made up the material.

Germline-derived CDR1 and CDR2 are MGHDK and SYGVNS. This CDR3 region has 16 residues. V lost 1 base, J lost 0 bases, and 13 bases lay in between. TCRdb's table, derived via immunoSEQ multiplex PCR, lists solely in-frame clones and lacks some. Of roughly 250,000 clones detected, around 84% appear once; the ten largest clones hold around 1.6%. Sample: PBMCs or T cells enriched from blood (not recorded which). The chain employs TRBV25-1 and TRBJ2-7; D uncertain. This receptor was taken from a woman between 45 and 65 years old who had recovered from COVID-19. The CDR3 coding sequence is TGTGCCAGCAGTGAATGGTCAAGTAGTAGCTCCTACGAGCAGTACTTC. This codes for CASSEWSSSSSYEQYF.